This T cell receptor beta chain was captured in a study of neoadjuvant nivolumab and ipilimumab in lung cancer. Study in general: The combination arm added day-1 ipilimumab 1 mg/kg to nivolumab 3 mg/kg on days 1, 15, 29.

TCRdb's table, derived via immunoSEQ multiplex PCR, lists solely in-frame clones and lacks some. The data hold about 26,000 clones, with over 80% observed a single time. With regard to this clone: Its antigen is still unknown.

Overall study results and limits: Only two of four nivolumab-treated tumors gained richness and clonality by surgery.

The sequence derives from an adult with non-small cell lung cancer. Sequenced here: peripheral blood, sampled before neoadjuvant nivolumab, alone or with ipilimumab.

For the CDR3, the DNA is TGTGCCAGTAGTATCGGACTAGCTTTAGGGACCGGGGAGCTGTTTTTT. Protein sequence: CASSIGLALGTGELFF. The V and J genes are TRBV19 and TRBJ2-2; TRBD2 matches at 8 bases. After removal of 3 bases from V and 5 bases from J, the junction contained 8 bases not matched to a gene. Looked up from germline, CDR1 is LNHDA and CDR2 is SQIVND (reference sequence). The CDR3 is made up of 16 amino acids.